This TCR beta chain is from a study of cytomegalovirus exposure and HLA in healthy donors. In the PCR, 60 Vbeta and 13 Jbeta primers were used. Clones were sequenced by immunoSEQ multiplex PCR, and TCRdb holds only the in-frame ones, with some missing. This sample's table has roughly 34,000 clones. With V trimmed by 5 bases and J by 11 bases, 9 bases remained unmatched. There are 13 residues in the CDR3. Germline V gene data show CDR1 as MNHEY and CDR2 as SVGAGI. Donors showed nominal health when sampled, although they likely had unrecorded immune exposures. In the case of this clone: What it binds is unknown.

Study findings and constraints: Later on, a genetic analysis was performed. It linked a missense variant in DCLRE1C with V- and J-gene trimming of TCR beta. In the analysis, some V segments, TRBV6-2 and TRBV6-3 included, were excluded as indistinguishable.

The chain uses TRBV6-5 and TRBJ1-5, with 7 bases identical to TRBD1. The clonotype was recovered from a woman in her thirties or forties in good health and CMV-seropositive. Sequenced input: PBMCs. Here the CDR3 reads CASSATYRGAQHF. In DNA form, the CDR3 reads TGTGCCAGCAGTGCAACTTACAGGGGAGCCCAGCATTTT.